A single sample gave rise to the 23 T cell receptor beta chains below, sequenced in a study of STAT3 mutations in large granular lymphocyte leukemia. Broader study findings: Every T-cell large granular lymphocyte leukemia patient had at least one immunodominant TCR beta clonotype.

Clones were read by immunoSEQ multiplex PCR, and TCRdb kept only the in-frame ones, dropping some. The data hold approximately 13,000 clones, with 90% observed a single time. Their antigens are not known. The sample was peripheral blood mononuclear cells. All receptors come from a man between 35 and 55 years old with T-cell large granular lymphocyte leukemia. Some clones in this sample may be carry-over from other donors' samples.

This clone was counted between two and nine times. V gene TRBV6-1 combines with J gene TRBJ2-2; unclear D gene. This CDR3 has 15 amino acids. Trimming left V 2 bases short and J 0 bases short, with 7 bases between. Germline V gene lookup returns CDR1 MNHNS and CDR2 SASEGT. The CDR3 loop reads CASSEQITNTGELFF. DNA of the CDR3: TGTGCCAGCAGTGAACAAATTACGAACACCGGGGAGCTGTTTTTT.

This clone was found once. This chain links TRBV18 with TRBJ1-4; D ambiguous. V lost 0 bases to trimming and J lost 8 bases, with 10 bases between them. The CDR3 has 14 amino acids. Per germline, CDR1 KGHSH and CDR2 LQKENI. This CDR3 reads CASSPPWGGEKLFF. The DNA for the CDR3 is TGTGCCAGCTCACCACCGTGGGGAGGCGAAAAACTGTTTTTT.

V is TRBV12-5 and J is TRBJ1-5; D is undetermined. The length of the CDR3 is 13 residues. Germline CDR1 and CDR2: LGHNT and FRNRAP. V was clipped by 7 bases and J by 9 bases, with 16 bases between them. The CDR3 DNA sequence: TGTGCTAGTGCCTTGGGGAACTTAGGGCCCCAGCATTTT. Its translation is CASALGNLGPQHF.

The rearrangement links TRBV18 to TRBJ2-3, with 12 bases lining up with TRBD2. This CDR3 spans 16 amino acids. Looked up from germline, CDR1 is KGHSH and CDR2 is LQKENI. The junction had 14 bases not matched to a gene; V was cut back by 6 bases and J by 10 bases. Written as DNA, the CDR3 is TGTGCCAGCTCCCCCGCTCTAGCGGGGGGGCCGATGGCGCAGTATTTT. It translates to CASSPALAGGPMAQYF. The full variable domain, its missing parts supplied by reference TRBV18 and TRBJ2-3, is NAGVMQNPRHLVRRRGQEARLRCSPMKGHSHVYWYRQLPEEGLKFMVYLQKENIIDESGMPKERFSAEFPKEGPSILRIQQVVRGDSAAYFCASSPALAGGPMAQYFGPGTRLTVL.

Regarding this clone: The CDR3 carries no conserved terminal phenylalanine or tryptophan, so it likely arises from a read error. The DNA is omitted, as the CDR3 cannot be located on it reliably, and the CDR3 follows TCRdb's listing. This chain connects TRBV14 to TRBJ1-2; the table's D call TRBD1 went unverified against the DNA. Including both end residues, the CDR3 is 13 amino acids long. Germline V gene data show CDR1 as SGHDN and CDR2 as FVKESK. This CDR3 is CASSHGQGGWLHL.

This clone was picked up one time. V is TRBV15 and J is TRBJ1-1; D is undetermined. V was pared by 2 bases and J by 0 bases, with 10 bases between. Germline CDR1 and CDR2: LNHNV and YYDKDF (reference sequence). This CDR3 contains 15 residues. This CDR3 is CATSRSQGMNTEAFF. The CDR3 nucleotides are TGTGCCACCAGCAGATCACAAGGGATGAACACTGAAGCTTTCTTT. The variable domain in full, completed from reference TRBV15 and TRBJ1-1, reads DAMVIQNPRYQVTQFGKPVTLSCSQTLNHNVMYWYQQKSSQAPKLLFHYYDKDFNNEADTPDNFQSRRPNTSFCFLDIRSPGLGDTAMYLCATSRSQGMNTEAFFGQGTRLTVV.

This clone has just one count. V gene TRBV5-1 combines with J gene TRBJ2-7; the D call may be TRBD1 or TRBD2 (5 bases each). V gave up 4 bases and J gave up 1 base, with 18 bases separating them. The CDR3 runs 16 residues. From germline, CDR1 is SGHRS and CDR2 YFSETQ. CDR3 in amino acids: CASSAWDRDLSYEQYF. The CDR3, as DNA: TGCGCCAGCAGCGCCTGGGACCGGGATTTGTCCTACGAGCAGTACTTC.

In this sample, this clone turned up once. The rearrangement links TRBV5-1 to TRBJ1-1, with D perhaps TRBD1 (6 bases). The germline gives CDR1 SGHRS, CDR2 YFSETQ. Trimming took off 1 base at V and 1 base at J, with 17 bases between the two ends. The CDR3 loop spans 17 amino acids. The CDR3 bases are TGCGCCAGCAGCTTGAAAACCTCCGAGACAGGGAACACTGAAGCTTTCTTT. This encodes CASSLKTSETGNTEAFF.

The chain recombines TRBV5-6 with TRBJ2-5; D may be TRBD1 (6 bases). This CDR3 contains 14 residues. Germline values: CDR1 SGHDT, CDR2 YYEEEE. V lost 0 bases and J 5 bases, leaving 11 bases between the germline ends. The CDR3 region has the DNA TGTGCCAGCAGCTTGGGGCAGGGGTGGGAGACCCAGTACTTC. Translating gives CASSLGQGWETQYF.

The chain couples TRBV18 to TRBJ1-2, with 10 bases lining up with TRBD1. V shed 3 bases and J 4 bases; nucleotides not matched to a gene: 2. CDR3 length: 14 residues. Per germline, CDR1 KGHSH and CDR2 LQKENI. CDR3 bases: TGTGCCAGCTCACCGGGACAGGGGCTCTATGGCTACACCTTC. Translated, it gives CASSPGQGLYGYTF.

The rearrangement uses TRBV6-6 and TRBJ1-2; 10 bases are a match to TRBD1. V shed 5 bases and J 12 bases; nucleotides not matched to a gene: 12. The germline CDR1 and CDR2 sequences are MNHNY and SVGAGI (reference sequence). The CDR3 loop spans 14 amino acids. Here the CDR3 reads CASSPRQGAFDHTF. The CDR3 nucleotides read TGTGCCAGCAGTCCTCGACAGGGGGCCTTCGACCACACCTTC.

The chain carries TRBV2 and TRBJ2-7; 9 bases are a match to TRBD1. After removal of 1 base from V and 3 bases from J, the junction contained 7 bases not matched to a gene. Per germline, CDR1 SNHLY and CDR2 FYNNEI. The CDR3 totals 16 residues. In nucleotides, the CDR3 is TGTGCCAGCAGTGAAGTGGCGGGGGACAGGGACTACGAGCAGTACTTC. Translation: CASSEVAGDRDYEQYF. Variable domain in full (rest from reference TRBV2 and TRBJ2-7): EPEVTQTPSHQVTQMGQEVILRCVPISNHLYFYWYRQILGQKVEFLVSFYNNEISEKSEIFDDQFSVERPDGSNFTLKIRSTKLEDSAMYFCASSEVAGDRDYEQYFGPGTRLTVT.

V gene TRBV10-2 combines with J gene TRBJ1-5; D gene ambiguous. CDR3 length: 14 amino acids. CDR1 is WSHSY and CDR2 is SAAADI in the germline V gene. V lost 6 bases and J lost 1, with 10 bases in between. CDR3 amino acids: CASRGGNSNQPQHF. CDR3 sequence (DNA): TGCGCCAGCAGAGGAGGGAACAGCAATCAGCCCCAGCATTTT.

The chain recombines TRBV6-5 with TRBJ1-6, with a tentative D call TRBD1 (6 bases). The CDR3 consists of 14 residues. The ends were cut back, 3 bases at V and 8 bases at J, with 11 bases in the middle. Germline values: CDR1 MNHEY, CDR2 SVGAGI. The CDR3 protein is CASSYQQGYSPLHF. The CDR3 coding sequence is TGTGCCAGCAGTTATCAACAGGGCTATTCACCCCTCCACTTT.

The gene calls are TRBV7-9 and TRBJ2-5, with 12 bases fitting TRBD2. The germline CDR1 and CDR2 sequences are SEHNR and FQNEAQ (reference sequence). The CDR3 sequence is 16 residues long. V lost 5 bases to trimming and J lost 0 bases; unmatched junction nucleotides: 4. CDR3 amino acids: CASSPGTSGYQETQYF. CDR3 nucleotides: TGTGCCAGCAGCCCGGGGACTAGCGGGTACCAAGAGACCCAGTACTTC.

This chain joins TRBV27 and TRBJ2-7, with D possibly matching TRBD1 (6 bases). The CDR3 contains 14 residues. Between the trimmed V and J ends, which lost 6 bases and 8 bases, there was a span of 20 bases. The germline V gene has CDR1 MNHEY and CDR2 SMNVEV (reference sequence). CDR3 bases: TGTGCCAGCAGAATCACCGCGCATACAGGGAAGCAGTACTTC. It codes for CASRITAHTGKQYF.

The chain's CDR3 is CASSVPGEKLFF. The CDR3 DNA reads as TGTGCCAGTTCCGTCCCTGGGGAAAAACTGTTTTTT. This chain uses TRBV27 with TRBJ1-4, with D uncertain. Trimming took off 9 bases at V and 8 bases at J, with 13 bases between the two ends. This CDR3 region has 12 residues. CDR1 is MNHEY and CDR2 is SMNVEV in the germline V gene (reference sequence).

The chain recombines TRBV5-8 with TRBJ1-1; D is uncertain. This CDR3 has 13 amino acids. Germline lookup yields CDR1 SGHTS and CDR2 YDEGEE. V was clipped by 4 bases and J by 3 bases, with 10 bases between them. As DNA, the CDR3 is TGTGCCAGCAGCCTGATGCGGGACACTGAAGCTTTCTTT. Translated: CASSLMRDTEAFF.

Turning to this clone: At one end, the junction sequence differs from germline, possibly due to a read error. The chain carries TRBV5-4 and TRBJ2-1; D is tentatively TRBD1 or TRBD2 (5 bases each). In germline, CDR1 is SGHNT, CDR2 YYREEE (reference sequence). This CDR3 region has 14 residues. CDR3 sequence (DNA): TGCGCCAGCAGCCAAGATTCATGGGGGACTGAGCAGTTCTTC. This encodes CASSQDSWGTEQFF.

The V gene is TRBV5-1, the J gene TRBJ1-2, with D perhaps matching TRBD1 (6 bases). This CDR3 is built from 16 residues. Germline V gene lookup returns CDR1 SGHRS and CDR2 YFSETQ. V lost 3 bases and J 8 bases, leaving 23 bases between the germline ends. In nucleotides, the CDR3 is TGCGCCAGCAGCTCACCCGGACTCCCCGGGGGGCAAGGCTACACCTTC. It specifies CASSSPGLPGGQGYTF. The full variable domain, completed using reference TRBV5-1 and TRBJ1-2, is KAGVTQTPRYLIKTRGQQVTLSCSPISGHRSVSWYQQTPGQGLQFLFEYFSETQRNKGNFPGRFSGRQFSNSRSEMNVSTLELGDSALYLCASSSPGLPGGQGYTFGSGTRLTVV.

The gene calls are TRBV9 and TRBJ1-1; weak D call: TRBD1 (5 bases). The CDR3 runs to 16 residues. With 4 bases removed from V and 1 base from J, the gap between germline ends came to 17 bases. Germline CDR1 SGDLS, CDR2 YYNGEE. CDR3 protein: CASSPASGVGNTEAFF. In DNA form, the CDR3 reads TGTGCCAGCAGCCCAGCTTCGGGGGTAGGGAACACTGAAGCTTTCTTT. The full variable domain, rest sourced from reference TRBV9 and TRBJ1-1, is DSGVTQTPKHLITATGQRVTLRCSPRSGDLSVYWYQQSLDQGLQFLIQYYNGEERAKGNILERFSAQQFPDLHSELNLSSLELGDSALYFCASSPASGVGNTEAFFGQGTRLTVV.

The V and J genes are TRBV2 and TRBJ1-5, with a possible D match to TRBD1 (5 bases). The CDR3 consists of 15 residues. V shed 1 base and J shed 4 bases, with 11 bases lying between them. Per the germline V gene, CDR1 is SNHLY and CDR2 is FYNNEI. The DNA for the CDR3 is TGTGCCAGCAGTGAAGAGGGGATCAGTAATCAGCCCCAGCATTTT. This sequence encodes CASSEEGISNQPQHF.

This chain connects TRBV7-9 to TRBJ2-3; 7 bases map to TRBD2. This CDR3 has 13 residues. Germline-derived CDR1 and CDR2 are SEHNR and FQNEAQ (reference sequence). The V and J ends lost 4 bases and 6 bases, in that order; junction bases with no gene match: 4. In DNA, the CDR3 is TGTGCCAGCAGCTCTTCGCGGGGGGATACGCAGTATTTT. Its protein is CASSSSRGDTQYF. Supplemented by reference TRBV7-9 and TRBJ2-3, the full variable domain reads DTGVSQNPRHKITKRGQNVTFRCDPISEHNRLYWYRQTLGQGPEFLTYFQNEAQLEKSRLLSDRFSAERPKGSFSTLEIQRTEQGDSAMYLCASSSSRGDTQYFGPGTRLTVL.